A single TCR beta chain is shown here with its context. This clone's antigen is unknown. No qualities accompany the bases; no much larger clone lies one base away. The method behind the library was the immunoSEQ multiplex PCR assay. What TCRdb holds here is the immuneACCESS table cut down to in-frame rearrangements. Part of the clones is not present; checked against another copy, under half of the missing clones reflect an unresolved V gene, and the others are unexplained. The sample data list tens of thousands of clones, and 90% of these were observed just once. The ten largest clones add up to approximately 0.69% of the sample. The entry originates in a study of T cell repertoires and Cas9 in healthy adults (dated by TCRdb to between 2017 and 2018). About the investigation overall: Multi-effector potency, cytotoxicity and lineage determination within the CD4 and CD8 compartments were characterized for SpCas9-reactive T cells. This study looked at whether people already carry T cell immunity to the Streptococcus pyogenes Cas9 nuclease (SpCas9), the enzyme used in CRISPR gene editing. General study outcomes and caveats: Proliferation and function of SpCas9-reactive effector T cells were reported to be mitigated in vitro by SpCas9-reactive regulatory T cells.

Unmatched junction bases come to 9, with V trimmed by 7 bases and J by 8 bases. Its CDR3 holds 14 amino acids, cysteine through phenylalanine. Left in the record is the CDR3 DNA by itself, 42 bases read in frame from the first base. Based on the germline V gene, the CDR1 and CDR2 sequences are MNHNS and SASEGT. Donors were healthy humans. This clonotype was sampled from a human donor in good health. Sequenced material: CD4+ effector T cells (CD127+, CD25-, CD137-, CD154-) from PBMCs; culture status not recorded. The sequence joins TRBV6-1 to TRBJ1-4; 8 central nucleotides agree with TRBD1. The CDR3 reads as follows: CASTKDRVNEKLFF. In nucleotides, the sequence is TGTGCCAGCACTAAGGACAGGGTAAACGAAAAACTGTTTTTT.